This T cell receptor beta chain emerged from a study of blood T cells in healthy people across ages. Germline assignment: CDR1 MNHNS and CDR2 SASEGT. The CDR3 contains 13 residues. Trimming stripped 2 bases from V and 6 bases from J, with 8 bases between. As concerns this clonotype: Its antigen remains unknown.

Alongside a J-beta primer mix, a sample-barcoded 5' primer served in a second PCR lasting 7 to 11 cycles. TCRdb redid the calling of the 5' RACE reads with MiXCR, one entry per CDR3 protein. The data show about 1 million distinct CDR3 sequences, under 30% seen once. Findings of the study overall: TCR beta diversity per million T cells fell roughly linearly with age.

Every donor contributed 8 to 10 milliliters of peripheral blood by blood draw. The same sample was also studied in work on T cells of mothers and their children. That study adds: Every mother produced more than 10 million TCR beta CDR3 reads, whereas every child provided several million.

The V and J genes are TRBV6-1 and TRBJ1-5; TRBD1 is a possible D gene (6 bases). The material sequenced was blood. The sequence derives from a girl between 2 and 10 years old in good health. The CDR3 DNA reads TGTGCCAGCAGTGAATCAGGGGTTCAGCCCCAGCATTTT. This translates into CASSESGVQPQHF.